This T cell receptor (beta chain) stems from a study of T cells in Graves' hyperthyroidism and ophthalmopathy. General study points: Most thyroid clonotypes that were expanded above 0.001 also turned up in blood. From stable hyperthyroidism, ophthalmopathy was set apart by a 13 V-J model. Ophthalmopathy was predicted by the model a median of roughly 6.6 months ahead of onset.

Diagnoses were established using clinical symptoms, serum thyroxine and TRAb, thyroid ultrasound and orbital computed tomography. RNA transcripts were the template for amplifying TCR beta CDR3 regions. The primer set for the first-round RT-PCR of the TCR CDR3 was HTBI. TCRdb recomputed calls from the multiplex PCR reads with MiXCR, one row per CDR3 protein. The sample has approximately 610,000 distinct CDR3 sequences; approximately 15% are singletons. In its sample, this clonotype was seen a few times. As yet, its antigen is unknown. This CDR3 has 16 residues. Germline assignment: CDR1 MRHNA and CDR2 SNTAGT. With 4 bases clipped from V and 6 bases from J, the junction kept 12 bases outside the gene matches.

Sample: blood. The chain couples TRBV6-4 to TRBJ1-2, with 9 positions matching TRBD1. The receptor comes from a woman aged 18-29 years with Graves' hyperthyroidism. The DNA for the CDR3 is TGTGCCAGCAGTGTTCGACCGGGACAGGGACTAGATGGCTACACCTTC. Protein sequence: CASSVRPGQGLDGYTF.